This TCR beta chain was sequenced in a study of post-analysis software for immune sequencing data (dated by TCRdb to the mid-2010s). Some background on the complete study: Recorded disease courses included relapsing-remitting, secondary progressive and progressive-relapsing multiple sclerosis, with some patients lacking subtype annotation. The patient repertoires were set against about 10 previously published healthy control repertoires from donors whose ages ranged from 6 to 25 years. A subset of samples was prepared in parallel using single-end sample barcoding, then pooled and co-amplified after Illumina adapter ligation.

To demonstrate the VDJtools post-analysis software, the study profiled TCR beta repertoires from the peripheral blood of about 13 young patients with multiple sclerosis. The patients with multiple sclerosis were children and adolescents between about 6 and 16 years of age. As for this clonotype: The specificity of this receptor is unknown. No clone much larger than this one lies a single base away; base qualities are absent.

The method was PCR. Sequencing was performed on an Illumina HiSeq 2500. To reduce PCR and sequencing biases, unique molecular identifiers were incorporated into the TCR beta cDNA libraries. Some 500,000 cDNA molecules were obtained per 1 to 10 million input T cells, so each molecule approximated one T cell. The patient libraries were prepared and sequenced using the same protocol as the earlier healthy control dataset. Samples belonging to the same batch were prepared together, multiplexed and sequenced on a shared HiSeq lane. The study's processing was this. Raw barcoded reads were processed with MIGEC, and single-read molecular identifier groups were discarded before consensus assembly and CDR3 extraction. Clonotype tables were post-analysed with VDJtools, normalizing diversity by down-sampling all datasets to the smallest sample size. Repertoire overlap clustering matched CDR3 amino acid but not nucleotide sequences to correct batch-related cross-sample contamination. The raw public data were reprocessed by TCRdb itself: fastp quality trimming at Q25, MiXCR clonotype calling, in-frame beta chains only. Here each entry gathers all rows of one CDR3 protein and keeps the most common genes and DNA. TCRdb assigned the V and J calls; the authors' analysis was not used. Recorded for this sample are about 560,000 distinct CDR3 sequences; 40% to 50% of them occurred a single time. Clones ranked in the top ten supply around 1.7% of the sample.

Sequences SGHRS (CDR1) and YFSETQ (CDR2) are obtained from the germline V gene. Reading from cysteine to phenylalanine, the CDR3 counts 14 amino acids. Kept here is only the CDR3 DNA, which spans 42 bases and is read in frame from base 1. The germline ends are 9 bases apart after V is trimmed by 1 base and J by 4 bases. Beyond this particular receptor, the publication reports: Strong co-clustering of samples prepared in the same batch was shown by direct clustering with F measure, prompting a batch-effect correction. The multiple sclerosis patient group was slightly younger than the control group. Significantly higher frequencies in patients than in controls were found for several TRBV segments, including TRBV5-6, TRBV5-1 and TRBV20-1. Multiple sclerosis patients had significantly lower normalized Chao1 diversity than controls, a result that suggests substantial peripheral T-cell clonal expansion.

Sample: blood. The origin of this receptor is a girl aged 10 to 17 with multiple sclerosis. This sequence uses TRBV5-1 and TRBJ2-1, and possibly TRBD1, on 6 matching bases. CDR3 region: CASSLHQGYNEQFF. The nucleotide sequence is TGCGCCAGCAGCTTGCATCAGGGGTACAATGAGCAGTTCTTC.